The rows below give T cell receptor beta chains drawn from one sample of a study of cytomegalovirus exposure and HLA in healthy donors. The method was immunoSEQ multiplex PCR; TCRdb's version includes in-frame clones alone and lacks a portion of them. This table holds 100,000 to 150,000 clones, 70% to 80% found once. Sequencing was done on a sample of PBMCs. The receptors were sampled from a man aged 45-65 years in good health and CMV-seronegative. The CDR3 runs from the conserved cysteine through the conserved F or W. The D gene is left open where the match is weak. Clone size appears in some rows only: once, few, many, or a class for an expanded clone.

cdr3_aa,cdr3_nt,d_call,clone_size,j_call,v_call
CASRPTTNSPLHF,TGTGCCAGTCGTCCAACCACAAATTCACCCCTCCACTTT,NA,NA,TRBJ1-6,TRBV6-6
CASSLGGGQNTGELFF,TGTGCCAGCAGCTTGGGGGGTGGACAAAACACCGGGGAGCTGTTTTTT,NA,NA,TRBJ2-2,TRBV5-6
CASSIGGEDMNTEAFF,TGTGCCAGTAGTATAGGCGGGGAAGATATGAACACTGAAGCTTTCTTT,NA,NA,TRBJ1-1,TRBV19
CASSEEGADFLYGYTF,TGTGCCAGTAGTGAGGAGGGGGCCGATTTTCTTTATGGCTACACCTTC,TRBD1,NA,TRBJ1-2,TRBV19
CASSQDSRGTEAFF,TGCGCCAGCAGCCAAGATTCCCGGGGGACTGAAGCTTTCTTT,NA,NA,TRBJ1-1,TRBV4-3
CASSQDLAGGYEQYF,TGCGCCAGCAGCCAAGATCTGGCGGGGGGCTACGAGCAGTACTTC,TRBD2,few,TRBJ2-7,TRBV4-3
CASSQDPARINYGYTF,TGTGCCAGCAGCCAAGATCCGGCGCGGATTAACTATGGCTACACCTTC,NA,NA,TRBJ1-2,TRBV4-2
CASSPGLAGAYTDTQYF,TGTGCCAGCAGCCCGGGACTAGCGGGGGCGTACACTGATACGCAGTATTTT,TRBD2,NA,TRBJ2-3,TRBV7-2
CASSQVKGLGYGYTF,TGCGCCAGCAGCCAAGTGAAAGGACTAGGCTATGGCTACACCTTC,NA,NA,TRBJ1-2,TRBV4-3
CASSLTGAIQGDEQFF,TGCGCCAGCAGCTTGACAGGGGCGATCCAGGGGGATGAGCAGTTCTTC,TRBD1,few,TRBJ2-1,TRBV5-1
CASSTGGRGANTGELFF,TGTGCCAGCAGCACCGGGGGGCGCGGGGCGAACACCGGGGAGCTGTTTTTT,NA,NA,TRBJ2-2,TRBV5-4
CASRDRFTGELFF,TGTGCCAGCCGGGACAGATTCACCGGGGAGCTGTTTTTT,TRBD1,NA,TRBJ2-2,TRBV6-4
CASSIQRGGQGEQFF,TGTGCCAGTAGTATACAGCGGGGGGGCCAAGGTGAGCAGTTCTTC,TRBD2,NA,TRBJ2-1,TRBV19
CASSPGTGRYEQYF,TGCGCCAGCAGCCCCGGGACAGGGCGGTACGAGCAGTACTTC,TRBD1,NA,TRBJ2-7,TRBV7-3
CASSAAGQGIYGYTF,TGCGCCAGCAGCGCTGCGGGACAGGGGATCTATGGCTACACCTTC,TRBD1,NA,TRBJ1-2,TRBV5-1
CASSQVRRDRKHNEQFF,TGCGCCAGCAGCCAAGTCAGAAGGGACAGAAAACACAATGAGCAGTTCTTC,TRBD1,NA,TRBJ2-1,TRBV4-1
CASSPLSPNTEAFF,TGTGCCAGCAGCCCCCTTTCCCCGAACACTGAAGCTTTCTTT,NA,NA,TRBJ1-1,TRBV9
CASSYSGNTIYF,TGTGCCAGCAGTTACTCTGGAAACACCATATATTTT,NA,NA,TRBJ1-3,TRBV2
CASTGSPNYGYTF,TGTGCCAGCACGGGGAGCCCTAACTATGGCTACACCTTC,NA,NA,TRBJ1-2,TRBV28
CASSLRPAGVTDTQYF,TGTGCCAGCAGCTTACGCCCAGCGGGGGTGACAGATACGCAGTATTTT,TRBD2,NA,TRBJ2-3,TRBV7-2
CASSLEGGQDLLGANVLTF,TGTGCCAGCAGCTTGGAGGGCGGACAGGATCTCTTGGGGGCCAACGTCCTGACTTTC,TRBD1,NA,TRBJ2-6,TRBV5-8
CASSPLLVNEQFF,TGTGCCAGCTCACCCCTCCTCGTCAATGAGCAGTTCTTC,NA,once,TRBJ2-1,TRBV18
CASSRGQGGNYGYTF,TGTGCCAGCAGCCGCGGACAGGGGGGCAACTATGGCTACACCTTC,TRBD1,NA,TRBJ1-2,TRBV14
CASSQAHASGTGKIETQYF,TGTGCCAGCAGCCAAGCCCACGCCTCCGGGACAGGGAAAATCGAGACCCAGTACTTC,TRBD1,few,TRBJ2-5,TRBV4-2
CSVRSVEAFF,TGCAGCGTTAGGAGCGTGGAAGCTTTCTTT,NA,NA,TRBJ1-1,TRBV29-1
CASSFNSLAQETQYF,TGTGCCAGCAGCTTTAATTCGCTCGCGCAAGAGACCCAGTACTTC,NA,NA,TRBJ2-5,TRBV7-9
CASSPDGAHIQYF,TGTGCCAGTAGCCCCGATGGGGCCCACATTCAGTACTTC,NA,NA,TRBJ2-4,TRBV5-8
CASSQQAIDNQPQHF,TGTGCCAGTAGTCAACAGGCCATAGACAATCAGCCCCAGCATTTT,NA,NA,TRBJ1-5,TRBV19
CASSLGEGTNEKLFF,TGTGCCAGCAGCTTAGGGGAGGGAACTAATGAAAAACTGTTTTTT,NA,NA,TRBJ1-4,TRBV7-2